The rows below give T cell receptor beta chains drawn from one sample of a study of naive and memory T cell subsets. One entry per CDR3 protein, called by TCRdb with MiXCR from the UMI-ligation and nested PCR reads. The table shows 90,000 to 120,000 distinct CDR3 sequences, with about 14% occurring only once. Sequencing used naive CD8+ T cells from blood. The origin of the receptors is a human donor in good health. CDR3s include the opening cysteine and the closing phenylalanine or tryptophan. The D gene is left open where the match is weak. Clone size is shown for a subset of rows, as once, few, many or a class of expanded clone.

j_gene | abundance | v_gene | d_gene | CDR3aa | CDR3nt
TRBJ2-5 | . | TRBV20-1 | . | CSARGRVQPVSSQETQYF | TGCAGTGCTAGGGGCAGGGTCCAGCCCGTCTCTTCCCAAGAGACCCAGTACTTC
TRBJ2-7 | . | TRBV2 | . | CASSDGRESYEQYF | TGTGCCAGCAGTGACGGGCGGGAATCCTACGAGCAGTACTTC
TRBJ2-5 | . | TRBV29-1 | . | CSACWAQGPETQYF | TGCAGTGCCTGTTGGGCTCAGGGACCGGAGACCCAGTACTTC
TRBJ2-7 | many | TRBV20-1 | TRBD2 | CSGEGSSYEQYF | TGCAGTGGGGAGGGGTCCTCCTACGAGCAGTACTTC
TRBJ2-1 | . | TRBV25-1 | . | CASSESLVNEQFF | TGTGCCAGCAGTGAATCGCTAGTGAATGAGCAGTTCTTC
TRBJ2-1 | few | TRBV12-3/TRBV12-4 | . | CASTLRERLRRSYNEQFF | TGTGCCAGCACCCTTCGTGAGAGGCTCCGGCGGTCCTACAATGAGCAGTTCTTC
TRBJ2-5 | . | TRBV4-3 | . | CASSQDALAGVSETQYF | TGCGCCAGCAGCCAAGATGCCCTAGCCGGGGTATCGGAGACCCAGTACTTC
TRBJ2-1 | . | TRBV4-3 | . | CASSQGLAYNEQFF | TGCGCCAGCAGCCAGGGGTTGGCATACAATGAGCAGTTCTTC
TRBJ2-3 | . | TRBV13 | . | CASSLGRRTLDTQYF | TGTGCCAGCAGCTTAGGTCGCCGTACCCTCGATACGCAGTATTTT
TRBJ2-5 | few | TRBV12-3/TRBV12-4 | . | CASSAIQETQYF | TGTGCCAGCAGTGCGATTCAAGAGACCCAGTACTTC
TRBJ2-1 | . | TRBV11-2 | TRBD2 | CASSFGTSGNEQFF | TGTGCCAGCAGTTTTGGGACTAGCGGGAATGAGCAGTTCTTC
TRBJ2-3 | . | TRBV29-1 | TRBD2 | CSVGGTSPSDTQYF | TGCAGCGTTGGAGGGACTAGCCCCTCAGATACGCAGTATTTT
TRBJ2-7 | few | TRBV2 | . | CASSEEWGAEQYF | TGTGCCAGCAGTGAAGAGTGGGGGGCCGAGCAGTACTTC
TRBJ1-3 | few | TRBV11-2 | . | CASSHLNTIYF | TGTGCCAGCAGCCACCTAAACACCATATATTTT
TRBJ2-7 | few | TRBV29-1 | TRBD2 | CSVPGLLSYEQYF | TGCAGCGTTCCGGGACTACTCTCCTACGAGCAGTACTTC
TRBJ2-1 | few | TRBV29-1 | . | CSVEAYTNEQFF | TGCAGCGTTGAAGCGTATACCAATGAGCAGTTCTTC
TRBJ2-1 | . | TRBV5-1 | TRBD2 | CASSLGLASSYNEQFF | TGCGCCAGCAGCTTGGGACTAGCGAGCTCCTACAATGAGCAGTTCTTC
TRBJ2-3 | few | TRBV6-6 | . | CASSYLQLTQYF | TGTGCCAGCAGTTACTTACAGCTTACGCAGTATTTT
TRBJ2-1 | few | TRBV7-8 | TRBD2 | CASSLSPSGNEQFF | TGTGCCAGCAGCTTAAGTCCTAGCGGGAATGAGCAGTTCTTC
TRBJ2-3 | few | TRBV12-3/TRBV12-4 | TRBD2 | CASIKREPNTDTQYF | TGTGCCAGCATCAAGCGGGAACCGAACACAGATACGCAGTATTTT
TRBJ1-5 | . | TRBV27 | . | CASSLSTVQPQHF | TGTGCCAGCAGTTTGTCGACAGTTCAGCCCCAGCATTTT
TRBJ2-3 | . | TRBV10-3 | TRBD2 | CASASGSTDTQYF | TGTGCCTCCGCTAGCGGGAGCACAGATACGCAGTATTTT
TRBJ2-3 | once | TRBV11-2 | . | CASSLAGYGTDTQYF | TGTGCCAGCAGCTTAGCAGGGTATGGCACAGATACGCAGTATTTT
TRBJ2-1 | . | TRBV3-1 | . | CASSQDRGPSDEQFF | TGTGCCAGCAGCCAAGATAGGGGGCCTAGCGATGAGCAGTTCTTC
TRBJ2-1 | . | TRBV18 | . | CASSQGMGSYNEQFF | TGTGCCAGCTCACAAGGAATGGGCTCCTACAATGAGCAGTTCTTC
TRBJ2-7 | . | TRBV4-1 | . | CASSQGGTSYEQYF | TGCGCCAGCAGCCAAGGCGGGACATCCTACGAGCAGTACTTC
TRBJ2-3 | many | TRBV29-1 | . | CSVLANFNTQYF | TGCAGCGTTTTGGCCAATTTTAATACGCAGTATTTT
TRBJ2-7 | few | TRBV5-5 | . | CASSPPIRDSSDEQYF | TGTGCCAGCAGCCCCCCCATCAGGGACTCGTCGGACGAGCAGTACTTC
TRBJ1-1 | many | TRBV12-3/TRBV12-4 | . | CASSLGGSEAFF | TGTGCCAGCAGTTTAGGAGGGTCTGAAGCTTTCTTT
TRBJ2-1 | many | TRBV28 | . | CASSYDSYNEQFF | TGTGCCAGCAGTTATGACAGTTACAATGAGCAGTTCTTC
TRBJ2-2 | . | TRBV6-6 | TRBD1 | CASSPTRTGVNTGELFF | TGTGCCAGCAGTCCCACTCGGACAGGGGTTAACACCGGGGAGCTGTTTTTT
TRBJ1-4 | few | TRBV6-1 | TRBD1 | CASSDMDRGLFF | TGTGCCAGCAGTGACATGGACAGGGGCCTGTTTTTT
TRBJ2-3 | few | TRBV20-1 | . | CSAIAVVTDTQYF | TGCAGTGCCATAGCGGTAGTCACAGATACGCAGTATTTT
TRBJ2-1 | few | TRBV5-6 | . | CASSLDQRGGVIGNEQFF | TGTGCCAGCAGCTTGGACCAAAGGGGGGGAGTAATAGGCAATGAGCAGTTCTTC
TRBJ2-1 | . | TRBV4-1 | . | CASSQERVEQFF | TGCGCCAGCAGCCAAGAGCGGGTTGAGCAGTTCTTC
TRBJ2-2 | . | TRBV12-3/TRBV12-4 | TRBD1 | CASRDRLTGELFF | TGTGCCAGCAGGGACAGGTTAACCGGGGAGCTGTTTTTT
TRBJ2-7 | few | TRBV20-1 | . | CSARDSFSYEQYF | TGCAGTGCTAGAGATTCTTTCTCCTACGAGCAGTACTTC
TRBJ1-1 | many | TRBV10-3 | TRBD1 | CAISPGTGWVRAFF | TGTGCCATCAGCCCCGGGACAGGGTGGGTACGCGCTTTCTTT
TRBJ2-2 | . | TRBV5-5 | TRBD1 | CASSPTGTGGPGELFF | TGTGCCAGCAGCCCGACCGGGACAGGGGGCCCCGGGGAGCTGTTTTTT
TRBJ2-3 | few | TRBV9 | . | CASSVYLTARESDTQYF | TGTGCCAGCAGCGTATATCTTACAGCCCGGGAGTCAGATACGCAGTATTTT
TRBJ2-2 | many | TRBV24-1 | . | CATRGPLDPTGELFF | TGTGCCACCAGGGGACCTCTTGACCCTACCGGGGAGCTGTTTTTT
TRBJ2-3 | . | TRBV7-8 | TRBD2 | CGSGSSGADTQYF | TGTGGGTCCGGCTCTAGCGGTGCAGATACGCAGTATTTT
TRBJ2-1 | few | TRBV29-1 | . | CSVEDLTGYNEQFF | TGCAGCGTTGAAGACTTGACTGGATACAATGAGCAGTTCTTC
TRBJ2-3 | few | TRBV13 | TRBD1 | CASSLEGTGTTDTQYF | TGTGCCAGCAGCTTAGAGGGGACAGGGACGACAGATACGCAGTATTTT
TRBJ1-6 | few | TRBV12-3/TRBV12-4 | . | CASSHPSSPLHF | TGTGCCAGCAGTCACCCATCATCACCCCTCCACTTT
TRBJ2-2 | . | TRBV24-1 | . | CATRPTGLGELFF | TGTGCCACCAGACCTACAGGGTTGGGGGAGCTGTTTTTT
TRBJ1-2 | few | TRBV4-3 | . | CASSQDQAGVRGYTF | TGCGCCAGCAGCCAAGATCAGGCAGGGGTACGGGGCTACACCTTC
TRBJ2-5 | many | TRBV7-6 | . | CASSPHGDMETQYF | TGTGCCAGCAGCCCGCACGGGGATATGGAGACCCAGTACTTC
TRBJ2-6 | . | TRBV18 | . | CASSPPTGSGANVLTF | TGTGCCAGCTCACCTCCCACAGGGTCTGGGGCCAACGTCCTGACTTTC
TRBJ2-3 | few | TRBV4-2 | TRBD2 | CASSQSGGRDTQYF | TGTGCCAGCAGCCAGTCGGGGGGAAGAGATACGCAGTATTTT
TRBJ2-7 | few | TRBV3-1 | . | CASSPRQVTYEQYF | TGTGCCAGCAGCCCCCGCCAGGTGACCTACGAGCAGTACTTC
TRBJ2-2 | . | TRBV29-1 | TRBD2 | CSVESGSGTGELFF | TGCAGCGTTGAGAGCGGGAGTGGAACCGGGGAGCTGTTTTTT
TRBJ2-7 | many | TRBV7-6 | . | CASSPGTPQLYEQYF | TGTGCCAGCAGCCCCGGGACTCCCCAGTTATACGAGCAGTACTTC
TRBJ2-3 | . | TRBV2 | TRBD2 | CASSPGLAGATQYF | TGTGCCAGCAGTCCGGGACTAGCGGGAGCTACGCAGTATTTT
TRBJ2-5 | many | TRBV7-8 | . | CASSPHSFGSQETQYF | TGTGCCAGCAGCCCACATTCGTTCGGGAGCCAAGAGACCCAGTACTTC
TRBJ2-4 | few | TRBV27 | TRBD2 | CASSLIAGGGAKNIQYF | TGTGCCAGCAGTCTCATAGCGGGAGGCGGCGCTAAAAACATTCAGTACTTC
TRBJ2-1 | few | TRBV15 | . | CATSRDRGIYNEQFF | TGTGCCACCAGCAGAGATAGGGGGATATACAATGAGCAGTTCTTC
TRBJ1-1 | few | TRBV12-3/TRBV12-4 | . | CASSWGTEAFF | TGTGCCAGCAGTTGGGGGACTGAAGCTTTCTTT
TRBJ2-7 | many | TRBV6-6 | . | CASSETGPPPSYEQYF | TGTGCCAGCAGTGAGACCGGGCCTCCTCCCTCCTACGAGCAGTACTTC
TRBJ2-6 | few | TRBV10-3 | TRBD1 | CATLTGAGANVLTF | TGTGCCACATTGACAGGGGCTGGGGCCAACGTCCTGACTTTC